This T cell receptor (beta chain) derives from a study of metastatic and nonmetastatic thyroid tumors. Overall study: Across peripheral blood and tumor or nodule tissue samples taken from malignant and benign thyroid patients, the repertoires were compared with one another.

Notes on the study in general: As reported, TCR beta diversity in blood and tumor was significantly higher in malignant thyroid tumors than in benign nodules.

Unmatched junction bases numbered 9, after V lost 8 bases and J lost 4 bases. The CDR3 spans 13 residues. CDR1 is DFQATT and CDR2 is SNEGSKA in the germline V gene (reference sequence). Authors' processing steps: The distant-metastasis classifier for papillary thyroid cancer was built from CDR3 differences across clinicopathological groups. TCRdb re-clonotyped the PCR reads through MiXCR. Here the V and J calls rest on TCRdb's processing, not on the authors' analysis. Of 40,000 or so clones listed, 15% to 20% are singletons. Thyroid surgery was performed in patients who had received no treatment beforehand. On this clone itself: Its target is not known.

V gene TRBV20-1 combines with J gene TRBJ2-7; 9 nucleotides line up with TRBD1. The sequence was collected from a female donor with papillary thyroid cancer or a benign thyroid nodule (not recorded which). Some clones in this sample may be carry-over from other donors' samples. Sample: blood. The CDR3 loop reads CSSTGGGLYEQYF. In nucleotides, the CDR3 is TGCAGTTCTACAGGGGGCGGTCTTTACGAGCAGTACTTC.